Following are 14 T cell receptor beta chains from one sample sequenced in a study of neurological immune-mediated disorders. TCRdb reanalysed the 5' RACE reads using MiXCR and keeps one entry per CDR3 protein. The repertoire includes about 14,000 distinct CDR3 sequences, under 8% of them detected once, and roughly 25% sits in the top ten. Sequenced: CD8+ T cells from blood. These receptors were collected from a woman between 35 and 50 years old in good health.

This clonotype is labeled as medium-sized. This rearrangement joins TRBV20-1 to TRBJ1-1; no clear D gene. V was pared by 3 bases and J by 1 base, with 9 bases between. The CDR3 extends over 13 amino acids. CDR1 is DFQATT, CDR2 SNEGSKA, per germline (reference sequence). DNA for the CDR3: TGCAGTGCTAGGTTATGGGAGAACACTGAAGCTTTCTTT. Translating it yields CSARLWENTEAFF.

Many counts were recorded for this clonotype. The chain links TRBV7-9 to TRBJ2-1, with TRBD2 identical over 10 bases. V was pared by 5 bases and J by 7 bases, with 8 bases of the junction left unmatched. The germline V gene has CDR1 SEHNR and CDR2 FQNEAQ (reference sequence). This CDR3 comprises 15 residues. CDR3 sequence: CASSQPGLALNEQFF. For the CDR3, the DNA is TGTGCCAGCAGCCAACCGGGACTAGCGTTGAATGAGCAGTTCTTC.

This clonotype came up many times. This rearrangement joins TRBV27 to TRBJ2-1; TRBD2 aligns across 16 bases. From germline, CDR1 is MNHEY and CDR2 SMNVEV (reference sequence). The CDR3 loop spans 19 amino acids. V shed 2 bases and J 6 bases; nucleotides not matched to a gene: 10. The chain's CDR3 is CASSLHQGTSGRASNEQFF. CDR3 DNA: TGTGCCAGCAGTTTACATCAAGGGACTAGCGGGAGGGCCTCCAATGAGCAGTTCTTC.

This clonotype was found many times. This chain joins TRBV14 and TRBJ2-1; D not certain. CDR1 and CDR2 from the germline V gene are SGHDN and FVKESK. The CDR3 extends over 18 amino acids. V lost 1 base and J lost 2, with 18 bases in between. The CDR3 region has the DNA TGTGCCAGCAGCCAAGCCCCGAGTCAAACAAAAACCTACAATGAGCAGTTCTTC. Its translation: CASSQAPSQTKTYNEQFF.

This clonotype was picked up many times. V gene TRBV13 combines with J gene TRBJ1-5; the D is unclear. Germline V gene lookup returns CDR1 PRHDT and CDR2 FYEKMQ (reference sequence). The CDR3 is 13 residues long. Deletions cut 0 bases from V and 6 bases from J, with 6 bases between. CDR3 bases: TGTGCCAGCAGCTTAGGCCGGGCTCAGCCCCAGCATTTT. Encoded protein: CASSLGRAQPQHF.

This clonotype was detected ten times or more. The chain carries TRBV25-1 and TRBJ1-1, with no clear D. Germline lookup yields CDR1 MGHDK and CDR2 SYGVNS. CDR3 length equals 11 residues. Trimming shortened V by 8 bases and J by 1 base, and 5 bases separated the two germline ends. As DNA, the CDR3 is TGTGCCAGCGGACCGAACACTGAAGCTTTCTTT. It translates to CASGPNTEAFF.

This clonotype was recorded many times. The gene calls are TRBV3-1 and TRBJ2-1; unclear D gene. Trimming cost V 5 bases and J 0 bases, with 8 bases left between them. The CDR3 consists of 14 residues. Germline lookup yields CDR1 LGHDT and CDR2 YNNKEL (reference sequence). The CDR3 sequence is CASSIQDSYNEQFF. The CDR3 DNA reads as TGTGCCAGCAGCATCCAGGACTCCTACAATGAGCAGTTCTTC.

This clonotype appeared many times. The chain is built from TRBV7-2 and TRBJ2-1, with D unclear. V was clipped by 8 bases and J by 2 bases, with 16 bases between them. From germline, CDR1 is SGHTA and CDR2 FQGNSA. CDR3 length: 15 residues. CDR3: CASAPKESPYNEQFF. In nucleotides, the CDR3 is TGTGCCAGCGCCCCGAAGGAGTCCCCCTACAATGAGCAGTTCTTC.

The table lists this clonotype with many counts. The V gene is TRBV20-1, the J gene TRBJ2-2; the D gene is possibly TRBD2 (6 bases). Germline V lookup: CDR1 DFQATT, CDR2 SNEGSKA (reference sequence). The CDR3 spans 15 residues. V lost 1 base to trimming and J lost 4 bases, with 13 bases between them. CDR3 in DNA: TGCAGTGCTAGAGCGGGAGAACCCCTCACCGGGGAGCTGTTTTTT. This encodes CSARAGEPLTGELFF.

At least ten counts were recorded for this clonotype. The J gene is TRBJ1-5, the V gene TRBV12-3 or TRBV12-4; D is ambiguous. The CDR3 covers 14 residues. Trimming removed 5 bases from V and 3 bases from J, with 11 bases in between. The CDR3 nucleotides are TGTGCCAGCAGTCCTACGGCGAACAATCAGCCCCAGCATTTT. Its translation is CASSPTANNQPQHF.

In this sample, this clonotype turned up many times. This chain connects TRBV12-3 or TRBV12-4 to TRBJ2-1; no clear D gene. V lost 5 bases to trimming and J lost 0 bases, with 14 bases between them. The CDR3 runs to 16 residues. The CDR3 nucleotides are TGTGCCAGCAGTGACGACTCCTTAAGCTCCTACAATGAGCAGTTCTTC. Translating gives CASSDDSLSSYNEQFF.

This clonotype was picked up many times. This chain joins TRBV10-3 and TRBJ2-5; no definite D call. This CDR3 spans 15 amino acids. The germline CDR1 and CDR2 sequences are ENHRY and SYGVKD. Between the trimmed V and J ends, which lost 2 bases and 5 bases, there was a span of 15 bases. The CDR3 reads CAISERYLQAETQYF. CDR3 bases: TGTGCCATCAGTGAGAGGTATCTCCAAGCGGAGACCCAGTACTTC.

This clonotype was recorded many times. J is TRBJ2-1 and V is TRBV5-1, with a weak D call TRBD1 (6 bases). V was shortened by 0 bases and J by 7 bases, with 11 bases between the two germline ends. The CDR3 spans 14 residues. The germline V gene encodes CDR1 SGHRS and CDR2 YFSETQ. The CDR3 DNA reads as TGCGCCAGCAGCTTGGCCAGGGGCGGGAATGAGCAGTTCTTC. Translating gives CASSLARGGNEQFF. The full variable domain, its missing parts supplied by reference TRBV5-1 and TRBJ2-1, is KAGVTQTPRYLIKTRGQQVTLSCSPISGHRSVSWYQQTPGQGLQFLFEYFSETQRNKGNFPGRFSGRQFSNSRSEMNVSTLELGDSALYLCASSLARGGNEQFFGPGTRLTVL.

This clonotype is medium-sized in the sample. The V call is TRBV5-5, the J call TRBJ2-1, with D tentatively TRBD2 (5 bases). V lost 6 bases to trimming and J lost 3 bases, with 10 bases between them. The CDR3 spans 13 residues. Germline lookup yields CDR1 SGHKS and CDR2 YYEKEE (reference sequence). The CDR3 bases are TGTGCCAGCAACATTGGAGGCTACAATGAGCAGTTCTTC. Translated, it gives CASNIGGYNEQFF.